This T cell receptor (beta chain) is drawn from a study of shared clonotypes between healthy human individuals. About this clone: The target antigen is unknown.

Notes on the study in general: Sample collection involved blood only; tissue repertoires are likely different.

Cells designated naive CD8 were CD45RO-negative and were positively selected for CCR7, with terminally differentiated effector memory CD45RA+ cells excluded. The protocol was immunoSEQ multiplex PCR, while the TCRdb copy is restricted to in-frame clones and leaves out a portion. The sample lists about 2 million clones, over 85% occurring once. Germline V lookup: CDR1 MGHRA, CDR2 YSYEKL. This CDR3 comprises 14 residues. V shed 3 bases and J shed 2 bases, with 9 bases lying between them. The chain uses TRBV4-1 and TRBJ2-3, with a possible D match to TRBD1 (5 bases). The TCR sequence derives from a man aged 18 to 29 in good health. Sequencing was performed on naive CD8+ T cells sorted from blood. The CDR3 DNA is TGCGCCAGCAGCCACGTACAGGTCACAGATACGCAGTATTTT. It codes for CASSHVQVTDTQYF.